This TCR beta chain is from a study of regulatory T cells in long-lasting Graves disease. Notes on the study in general: Owing to a sample size that was small, accuracy may have been reduced.

The time point here: newly diagnosed GD, antithyroid drugs for less than 3 months. After RNA was extracted from PBMCs, the TCR library was made from it. Details on this clonotype: The antigen is not known.

Trimming stripped 4 bases from V and 0 bases from J, with 15 bases between. The CDR3 is 17 residues long. Looked up from germline, CDR1 is LGHDT and CDR2 is YNNKEL (reference sequence). Both iRepertoire HTBI primers and Arm-PCR of CDR3 regions were used to build the TCR beta libraries. TCRdb re-called the multiplex PCR reads with MiXCR, one entry per CDR3 protein. The table includes about 440,000 distinct CDR3 sequences, under 15% detected once. The same data also went into a second study, on T cells in Graves' hyperthyroidism and ophthalmopathy.

The rearrangement uses TRBV3-1 and TRBJ2-2, with D perhaps matching TRBD2 (6 bases). Sequenced here: peripheral blood mononuclear cells (PBMCs), sampled at new diagnosis, from a patient treated with antithyroid drugs. The sequence came from a woman aged 30 to 39 with Graves disease. The CDR3 sequence is CASSPIFGGSNTGELFF. The CDR3 nucleotides are TGTGCCAGCAGCCCGATATTCGGGGGATCGAACACCGGGGAGCTGTTTTTT.